This TCR beta chain was captured in a study of cytomegalovirus exposure and HLA in healthy donors. Study results and limitations: Several of the most significant clusters appeared, in a later analysis, to be linked to common viral pathogens. DRB1 had the most TCR associations and HLA-C the fewest, a later analysis found, with rates varying by HLA locus. Associated with cytomegalovirus, according to the listing, were around 160 TCR beta chains. A missense variant in DCLRE1C was later tied to TCR beta V- and J-gene trimming.

Details on this clone: The antigen remains undetermined.

The primer mix had 60 Vbeta and 13 Jbeta primers. TCRdb keeps only in-frame clones here, not all; method: immunoSEQ multiplex PCR. The table includes around 120,000 clones, more than 60% detected once. The germline V and J ends were trimmed by 4 bases and 8 bases, with 15 bases remaining between them. The CDR3 is 14 residues long. The V gene's germline CDR1 is SGHRS and CDR2 YFSETQ. The chain links TRBV5-1 to TRBJ1-4, with D possibly being TRBD1 (5 bases). The clonotype was recovered from a woman in her thirties or forties in good health and CMV-seropositive. The specimen sequenced was PBMCs. CDR3 loop: CASSPGARGEKLFF. DNA for the CDR3: TGCGCCAGCAGCCCCGGGGCCCGGGGGGAAAAACTGTTTTTT.